This record covers a single T cell receptor (beta chain). This entry is derived from a study of T-cell memory formation after mild COVID-19. A 5'RACE reaction primed in the constant segment made cDNA libraries of TCR alpha and TCR beta, and these carried sample barcodes and UMIs. TCRdb ran MiXCR on the 5' RACE reads and lists one entry per CDR3 protein. The sample includes 500,000 to 600,000 distinct CDR3 sequences, approximately 18% seen only once; the top ten take approximately 12%. CDR3 length: 16 residues. Trimming at V came to 8 bases and at J to 3 bases, leaving 7 bases not matched to a gene. Germline V gene sequence: CDR1 SGHVS, CDR2 FNYEAQ.

The rearrangement joins TRBV7-6 to TRBJ2-2; 12 bases agree with TRBD1. The receptor was isolated from an adult woman who had mild COVID-19 (a few samples of this study predate the infection). Cell type and time point are not known. The sequenced sample was PBMCs or a T cell subset sorted from them (not recorded which). In DNA, the CDR3 is TGTGCCAGCGAAGGATGGGACAGGGGGCACACCGGGGAGCTGTTTTTT. Amino acids: CASEGWDRGHTGELFF. Looking up the rest from reference TRBV7-6 and TRBJ2-2 gives the full variable domain: GAGVSQSPRYKVTKRGQDVALRCDPISGHVSLYWYRQALGQGPEFLTYFNYEAQQDKSGLPNDRFSAERPEGSISTLTIQRTEQRDSAMYRCASEGWDRGHTGELFFGEGSRLTVL.